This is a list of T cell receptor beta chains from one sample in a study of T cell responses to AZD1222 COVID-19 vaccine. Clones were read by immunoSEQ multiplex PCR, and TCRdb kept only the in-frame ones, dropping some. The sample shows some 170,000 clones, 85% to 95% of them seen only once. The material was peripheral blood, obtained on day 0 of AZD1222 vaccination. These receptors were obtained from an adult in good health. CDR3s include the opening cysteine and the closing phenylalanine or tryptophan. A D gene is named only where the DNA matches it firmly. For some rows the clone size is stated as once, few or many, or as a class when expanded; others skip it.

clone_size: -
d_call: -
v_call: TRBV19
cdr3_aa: CEIPLGDQPQHF

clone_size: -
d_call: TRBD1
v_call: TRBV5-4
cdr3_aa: CASSLPGQGIHEQFF

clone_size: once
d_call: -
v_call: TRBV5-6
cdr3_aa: CASSLESRTLRTQYF

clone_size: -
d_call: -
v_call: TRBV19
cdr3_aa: CASSIDGRASIIQPQHF

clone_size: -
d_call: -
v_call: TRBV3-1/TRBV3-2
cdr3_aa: CASGQMNTEAFF

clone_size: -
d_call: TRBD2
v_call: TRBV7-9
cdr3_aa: CASTRTSGGAEGETQYF

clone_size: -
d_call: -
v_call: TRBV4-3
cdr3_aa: CANSAGARGNQPQHF

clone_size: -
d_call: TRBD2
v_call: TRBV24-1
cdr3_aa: CATSDTSGSSYNEQFF

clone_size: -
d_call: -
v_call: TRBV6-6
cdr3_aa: CASDRANEAFF

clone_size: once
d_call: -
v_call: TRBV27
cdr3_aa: CASSISRIQPQHF

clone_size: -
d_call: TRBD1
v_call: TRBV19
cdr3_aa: CASSRSGRGAVGYTF

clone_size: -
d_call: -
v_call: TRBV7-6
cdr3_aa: CASSLAGQGEYEQYF

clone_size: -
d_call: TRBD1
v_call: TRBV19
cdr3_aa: CASSIGTGGWNSPLHF

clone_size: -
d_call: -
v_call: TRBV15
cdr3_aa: CATSRDWGRTKNIQYF

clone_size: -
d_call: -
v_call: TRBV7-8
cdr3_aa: CASSLGRVGNQPQHF

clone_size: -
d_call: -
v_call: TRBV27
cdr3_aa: CASSLLVGQPQHF

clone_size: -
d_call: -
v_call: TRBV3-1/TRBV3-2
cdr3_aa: CASSQARVETQYF

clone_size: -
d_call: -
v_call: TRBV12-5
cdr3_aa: CASAQETGNTIYF

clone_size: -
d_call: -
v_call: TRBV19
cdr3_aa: CASSIVGGPGHGTEAFF

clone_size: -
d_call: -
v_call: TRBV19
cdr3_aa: CASSVGTSDTQYF

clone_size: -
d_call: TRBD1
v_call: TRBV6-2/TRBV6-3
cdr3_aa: CASSRDHHPGQANTEAFF

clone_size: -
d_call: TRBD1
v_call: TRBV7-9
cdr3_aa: CASSLRPTGATEAFF

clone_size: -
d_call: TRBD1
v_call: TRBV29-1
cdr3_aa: CSVEERGQVEKLFF

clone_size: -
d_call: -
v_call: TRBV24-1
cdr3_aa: CAGVWRSGMAEQYF

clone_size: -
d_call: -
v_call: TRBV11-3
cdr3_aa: CASSWGAARGGYGYTF

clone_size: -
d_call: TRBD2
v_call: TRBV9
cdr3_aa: CASSAQLAGGPYEQYF

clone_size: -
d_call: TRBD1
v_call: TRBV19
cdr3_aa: CASSPRTGPEAFF

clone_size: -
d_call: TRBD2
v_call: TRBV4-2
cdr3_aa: CASSQDNPGWGGYEQYF

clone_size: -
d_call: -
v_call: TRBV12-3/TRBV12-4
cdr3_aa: CASSRQWNTEAFF

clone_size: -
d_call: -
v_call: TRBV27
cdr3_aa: CASKQGGDGYTF

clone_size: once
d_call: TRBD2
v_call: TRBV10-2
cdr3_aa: CASRGLAGGLISYNEQFF

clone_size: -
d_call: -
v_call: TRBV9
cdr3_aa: CASSDLMTGNTGELFF

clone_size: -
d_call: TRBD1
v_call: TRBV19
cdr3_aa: CASNWRQGAQPQHF

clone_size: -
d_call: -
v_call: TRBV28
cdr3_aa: CASSSPLILAKNIQYF

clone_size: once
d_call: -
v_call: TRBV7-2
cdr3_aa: CASSLDNRSYNEQFF

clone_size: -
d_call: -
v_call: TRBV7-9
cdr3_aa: CASSLGERHTQYF